This T cell receptor (beta chain) was retrieved from a study of T cells in Graves' hyperthyroidism and ophthalmopathy. General study findings and limits: Model output signaled ophthalmopathy a median approximately 6 months ahead of onset.

Diagnoses were made from clinical symptoms, serum measures (thyroxine and TRAb), thyroid ultrasound and orbital computed tomography. PBMCs were sourced from 9 to 10 ml fresh peripheral blood. Amplified TCR beta CDR3 regions came from RNA transcripts. The HTBI set primed first-round TCR CDR3 RT-PCR. In TCRdb, the multiplex PCR reads were re-called with MiXCR into one record per CDR3 protein. The table includes around 520,000 distinct CDR3 sequences, 13% to 15% detected once. This clonotype was seen repeatedly, ten times or more. The antigen is undetermined. The CDR3 length is 18 residues. Trimming at V came to 6 bases and at J to 0 bases, leaving 16 bases not matched to a gene. Germline V gene data show CDR1 as MDHEN and CDR2 as SYDVKM.

The clonotype originates from a woman aged 40 to 50 with Graves' hyperthyroidism. The sequenced material came from blood. The chain couples TRBV28 to TRBJ2-7, with 8 bases aligning to TRBD2. The CDR3 sequence is CASSTATGGRKDSYEQYF. CDR3 DNA: TGTGCCAGCAGCACCGCAACGGGAGGGCGTAAAGACTCCTACGAGCAGTACTTC.